A single sample gave rise to the 31 T cell receptor beta chains below, sequenced in a study of blood T cell repertoires in COVID-19. TCRdb keeps only in-frame clones here, not all; method: immunoSEQ multiplex PCR. The table has over 20,000 clones, about 89% seen once. The sequenced sample consisted of peripheral blood. These receptors were obtained from a man aged 65 to 85 with acute or convalescent COVID-19.

V and J are TRBV5-1 and TRBJ2-6; unclear D gene. The germline V and J ends were trimmed by 4 bases and 0 bases, with 8 bases remaining between them. Germline V CDR1 and CDR2: SGHRS, YFSETQ. There are 15 residues in the CDR3. CDR3: CASSVSVSGANVLTF. CDR3 in DNA: TGCGCCAGCAGCGTTTCAGTCTCTGGGGCCAACGTCCTGACTTTC.

The rearrangement uses TRBV24-1 and TRBJ2-4, with 9 bases fitting TRBD1. V was pared by 3 bases and J by 4 bases, with 3 bases of the junction left unmatched. CDR3 length equals 15 residues. Germline values: CDR1 KGHDR, CDR2 SFDVKD. CDR3 sequence reads: CATSDGGQGKNIQYF. CDR3 nucleotides: TGTGCCACCAGTGATGGGGGACAGGGAAAAAACATTCAGTACTTC.

V usage is TRBV27 and J usage is TRBJ1-4; D may be TRBD1 (5 bases). Germline V gene sequence: CDR1 MNHEY, CDR2 SMNVEV (reference sequence). The CDR3 has 16 residues. V shed 5 bases and J shed 5 bases, with 18 bases lying between them. CDR3 loop: CASSEVGRTRNEKLFF. The DNA for the CDR3 is TGTGCCAGCAGTGAAGTGGGGCGGACGAGAAATGAAAAACTGTTTTTT.

The rearrangement links TRBV12-3 or TRBV12-4 to TRBJ2-3; 10 bases map to TRBD2. V lost 8 bases to trimming and J lost 3 bases; unmatched junction nucleotides: 2. The CDR3 totals 13 residues. In DNA, the CDR3 is TGTGCCAGCGAGCGGGGGGGAACAGATACGCAGTATTTT. This codes for CASERGGTDTQYF.

This rearrangement joins TRBV29-1 to TRBJ2-1; 9 positions match TRBD2. In germline, CDR1 is SQVTM, CDR2 ANQGSEA. The trim removed 3 bases at V and 9 bases at J, leaving 6 bases unmatched. CDR3 size: 13 residues. CDR3 sequence: CSVEALAGSEQFF. The CDR3 DNA follows: TGCAGCGTTGAGGCGCTAGCGGGATCTGAGCAGTTCTTC.

The chain has TRBV7-9 and TRBJ1-3, with D tentatively TRBD1 (6 bases). This CDR3 comprises 18 residues. Trimming removed 1 base at V and 0 bases at J, with 16 bases between. Germline CDR1 and CDR2: SEHNR and FQNEAQ (reference sequence). CDR3 in amino acids: CASSLGPITGSSGNTIYF. In nucleotides, the CDR3 is TGTGCCAGCAGCTTAGGCCCTATCACAGGGAGCTCTGGAAACACCATATATTTT.

The gene calls are TRBV19 and TRBJ1-1; 7 bases fit TRBD1. With V trimmed by 4 bases and J by 3 bases, 2 bases remained unmatched. CDR1 LNHDA and CDR2 SQIVND come from the germline V gene (reference sequence). The CDR3 consists of 13 residues. This CDR3 reads CASSKQGYTEAFF. The CDR3 bases are TGTGCCAGTAGTAAACAGGGGTACACTGAAGCTTTCTTT.

This chain uses TRBV30 with TRBJ1-4; D is possibly TRBD1 (5 bases). Per germline, CDR1 GTSNPN and CDR2 SVGIG (reference sequence). The V end lost 0 bases, the J end lost 3 bases, and 14 bases lay between the germline ends. The CDR3 is made up of 16 amino acids. The CDR3 sequence is CAWSVLGGLPNEKLFF. CDR3 DNA: TGTGCCTGGAGTGTACTGGGGGGTCTACCTAATGAAAAACTGTTTTTT.

The chain has TRBV5-6 and TRBJ1-2, with 8 bases fitting TRBD1. The germline V gene encodes CDR1 SGHDT and CDR2 YYEEEE. Germline trimming cut 3 bases from V and 12 bases from J; bases unmatched to any gene: 13. This CDR3 comprises 14 residues. The CDR3 region has the DNA TGTGCCAGCAGCTCTGGGACAGGCCCCGTGTCGGACACCTTC. Protein sequence: CASSSGTGPVSDTF. The full variable domain, its missing parts supplied by reference TRBV5-6 and TRBJ1-2, is DAGVTQSPTHLIKTRGQQVTLRCSPKSGHDTVSWYQQALGQGPQFIFQYYEEEERQRGNFPDRFSGHQFPNYSSELNVNALLLGDSALYLCASSSGTGPVSDTFGSGTRLTVV.

The chain joins TRBV28 to TRBJ2-7; TRBD1 agrees at 7 bases. CDR1 and CDR2 (germline): MDHEN, SYDVKM. V lost 5 bases and J lost 3; bases outside the gene matches: 10. This CDR3 has 15 amino acids. DNA for the CDR3: TGTGCCAGCAGTGCCGCCGGGACAGCAAACTACGAGCAGTACTTC. Amino acid sequence: CASSAAGTANYEQYF.

The V call is TRBV3-1 (or the pseudogene TRBV3-2), the J call TRBJ2-2; unclear D gene. This CDR3 comprises 18 residues. In germline, CDR1 is LGHDT, CDR2 YNNKEL (reference sequence). Trimming shortened V by 0 bases and J by 7 bases, and 21 bases separated the two germline ends. CDR3 residues: CASSQEQAEAIRRGELFF. The DNA for the CDR3 is TGTGCCAGCAGCCAAGAACAAGCCGAAGCGATCCGGCGCGGGGAGCTGTTTTTT.

V gene TRBV9 combines with J gene TRBJ1-1; 9 bases align to TRBD1. The CDR3 has 13 amino acids. CDR1 is SGDLS and CDR2 is YYNGEE in the germline V gene. V was clipped by 2 bases and J by 7 bases; unmatched bases: 3. The CDR3 protein is CASSVRQGGEAFF. CDR3 nucleotides: TGTGCCAGCAGCGTCCGACAGGGGGGTGAAGCTTTCTTT.

CDR3 sequence (DNA): TGTGCCAGCAGTATAGGGACAGGGGCTAGCTATGGCTACACCTTC. Protein product: CASSIGTGASYGYTF. This sequence joins TRBV25-1 and TRBJ1-2, with 10 bases matching TRBD1. V was clipped by 5 bases and J by 4 bases; unmatched bases: 7. There are 15 residues in the CDR3. Germline-derived CDR1 and CDR2 are MGHDK and SYGVNS.

The chain is built from TRBV10-2 and TRBJ2-1; possibly TRBD1 for D (5 bases). This CDR3 has 14 amino acids. From germline, CDR1 is WSHSY and CDR2 SAAADI. V dropped 5 bases and J dropped 5 bases, with 13 bases sitting between them. The CDR3 sequence: CASSPVTVHNEQFF. In nucleotides, the CDR3 is TGCGCCAGCAGTCCCGTGACAGTGCACAATGAGCAGTTCTTC.

The sample holds one count of this clone. This chain connects TRBV29-1 to TRBJ2-7, with a tentative D call TRBD1 (5 bases). The V end lost 5 bases, the J end lost 4 bases, and 9 bases lay between the germline ends. This CDR3 region has 11 residues. Per the germline V gene, CDR1 is SQVTM and CDR2 is ANQGSEA. The CDR3 nucleotides read TGCAGCGTTCAACAGGTTTACGAGCAGTACTTC. Its protein product is CSVQQVYEQYF.

This chain joins TRBV12-5 and TRBJ2-1, with 8 positions matching TRBD1. The CDR3 totals 15 residues. Germline V CDR1 and CDR2: LGHNT, FRNRAP. The J segment lost 6 bases and the V segment lost 1 base, leaving 5 bases of the junction unmatched. The chain's CDR3 is CASGLATGGLNEQFF. CDR3 nucleotide sequence: TGTGCTAGTGGTTTGGCCACAGGGGGTCTCAATGAGCAGTTCTTC.

The chain couples TRBV28 to TRBJ2-7; D is possibly TRBD1 (7 bases). V was shortened by 6 bases and J by 1 base, with 25 bases between the two germline ends. This CDR3 comprises 18 residues. Germline CDR1 and CDR2: MDHEN and SYDVKM. CDR3 sequence reads: CASRGGPTDRALSYEQYF. CDR3 nucleotide sequence: TGTGCCAGCAGGGGGGGACCAACCGACAGGGCCCTTTCCTACGAGCAGTACTTC. Full variable domain (missing parts from reference TRBV28 and TRBJ2-7): DVKVTQSSRYLVKRTGEKVFLECVQDMDHENMFWYRQDPGLGLRLIYFSYDVKMKEKGDIPEGYSVSREKKERFSLILESASTNQTSMYLCASRGGPTDRALSYEQYFGPGTRLTVT.

In its sample, this clone was seen once. CDR3 loop: CASSQDAAGRYNEQFF. Here the CDR3 DNA reads TGTGCCAGCAGCCAAGATGCTGCGGGACGGTACAATGAGCAGTTCTTC. The genes are TRBV14 and TRBJ2-1, with D possibly matching TRBD2 (6 bases). Germline values: CDR1 SGHDN, CDR2 FVKESK. The V end lost 0 bases, the J end lost 4 bases, and 13 bases lay between the germline ends. CDR3 length: 16 amino acids.

This clone was seen once. This chain uses TRBV5-6 with TRBJ2-3; 7 bases map to TRBD1. From germline, CDR1 is SGHDT and CDR2 YYEEEE. The CDR3 consists of 15 residues. V shed 1 base, J shed 6 bases, and the junction held 8 bases outside the gene matches. The CDR3 DNA sequence: TGTGCCAGCAGCTTGTGGGGACAGCGTCTGGATACGCAGTATTTT. It yields the protein CASSLWGQRLDTQYF. Drawing the rest from reference TRBV5-6 and TRBJ2-3, the complete variable domain is DAGVTQSPTHLIKTRGQQVTLRCSPKSGHDTVSWYQQALGQGPQFIFQYYEEEERQRGNFPDRFSGHQFPNYSSELNVNALLLGDSALYLCASSLWGQRLDTQYFGPGTRLTVL.

This clone was picked up a small number of times. J is TRBJ1-2 and V is TRBV6-5; TRBD1 aligns across 12 bases. Germline lookup yields CDR1 MNHEY and CDR2 SVGAGI. CDR3 length equals 15 residues. The trim removed 6 bases at V and 3 bases at J, leaving 5 bases unmatched. The CDR3 protein is CASRLGQGADYGYTF. The DNA of the CDR3 is TGTGCCAGCAGACTGGGACAGGGGGCGGACTATGGCTACACCTTC.

The V gene is TRBV5-1, the J gene TRBJ2-7, with 8 bases identical to TRBD2. CDR3 length: 13 amino acids. The germline CDR1 and CDR2 sequences are SGHRS and YFSETQ. Trimming cost V 9 bases and J 3 bases; bases outside gene matches: 8. The DNA of the CDR3 is TGCGCCAACGGGGGGGTTGGAGGCTACGAGCAGTACTTC. This codes for CANGGVGGYEQYF. The full variable domain, in which reference TRBV5-1 and TRBJ2-7 provide the parts outside the CDR3, is KAGVTQTPRYLIKTRGQQVTLSCSPISGHRSVSWYQQTPGQGLQFLFEYFSETQRNKGNFPGRFSGRQFSNSRSEMNVSTLELGDSALYLCANGGVGGYEQYFGPGTRLTVT.

The V gene is TRBV28, the J gene TRBJ2-1; TRBD1 matches at 8 bases. V dropped 7 bases and J dropped 7; count of bases not matched to a gene: 6. The CDR3 totals 13 residues. The V gene's germline CDR1 is MDHEN and CDR2 SYDVKM. This chain's CDR3 is CASTLTGGNEQFF. The CDR3 coding sequence is TGTGCCAGCACCCTAACAGGGGGTAATGAGCAGTTCTTC.

This clone was recorded once. V usage is TRBV21-1 and J usage is TRBJ2-5; TRBD2 is the table's D call and was not checked against the DNA. TRBV21-1 is marked as a pseudogene. This CDR3 comprises 13 residues. The CDR3 DNA reads TGTGCCAGCAGCAAAGTTGCGGATGAGACCCAGTACTTC. Translating it yields CASSKVADETQYF.

The CDR3 region is CASSESGGGAFYNEQFF. CDR3 in DNA: TGCGCCAGCAGTGAGTCGGGAGGTGGGGCTTTCTACAATGAGCAGTTCTTC. This chain connects TRBV10-2 to TRBJ2-1, with D perhaps matching TRBD2 (6 bases). CDR1 WSHSY and CDR2 SAAADI come from the germline V gene. The germline V and J ends were trimmed by 0 bases and 3 bases, with 15 bases remaining between them. The CDR3 covers 17 residues.

The chain couples TRBV15 to TRBJ2-5; 9 bases match TRBD2. Germline trimming cut 4 bases from V and 0 bases from J; bases unmatched to any gene: 6. The length of the CDR3 is 16 residues. Germline lookup yields CDR1 LNHNV and CDR2 YYDKDF (reference sequence). The CDR3 DNA sequence: TGTGCCACCAGCAACGCTGCGGGGGGGTACCAAGAGACCCAGTACTTC. It translates to CATSNAAGGYQETQYF. Filled out from reference TRBV15 and TRBJ2-5, the complete variable domain reads DAMVIQNPRYQVTQFGKPVTLSCSQTLNHNVMYWYQQKSSQAPKLLFHYYDKDFNNEADTPDNFQSRRPNTSFCFLDIRSPGLGDTAMYLCATSNAAGGYQETQYFGPGTRLLVL.

This clone appeared once. V is TRBV19 and J is TRBJ1-5; D is perhaps TRBD1 (6 bases). The CDR3 consists of 15 residues. Per germline, CDR1 LNHDA and CDR2 SQIVND (reference sequence). V lost 10 bases and J 2 bases, leaving 18 bases between the germline ends. Written as DNA, the CDR3 is TGTGCCACCTATGGGGCAGGGGATGGCAATCAGCCCCAGCATTTT. This encodes CATYGAGDGNQPQHF.

This clone was seen once. This rearrangement joins TRBV7-8 to TRBJ2-7; D unresolved. CDR1 SGHVS and CDR2 FQNEAQ come from the germline V gene. This CDR3 has 15 amino acids. The V end was cut by 4 bases, the J end by 6 bases, with 19 bases between. CDR3 nucleotide sequence: TGTGCCAGCAGCTCTTCCACCCTGATCCCCGGCGAGCAGTACTTC. Residues: CASSSSTLIPGEQYF.

This clone was recorded only once. This rearrangement joins TRBV5-1 to TRBJ1-1; D gene uncertain. From germline, CDR1 is SGHRS and CDR2 YFSETQ. Trimming left V 4 bases short and J 5 bases short, with 18 bases between. This CDR3 contains 15 residues. The CDR3: CASSPEGRWGTEAFF. CDR3 nucleotides: TGCGCCAGCAGCCCGGAGGGCAGGTGGGGTACTGAAGCTTTCTTT.

The chain is built from TRBV10-3 and TRBJ2-5, with D perhaps TRBD1 (6 bases). Germline lookup yields CDR1 ENHRY and CDR2 SYGVKD. The CDR3 is 14 residues long. Trimming shortened V by 5 bases and J by 5 bases, and 15 bases separated the two germline ends. The CDR3 spells CAISPEGRGETQYF. The DNA of the CDR3 is TGTGCCATCAGTCCTGAGGGTAGGGGGGAGACCCAGTACTTC.

This sequence joins TRBV4-2 and TRBJ2-6; 8 bases agree with TRBD2. This CDR3 is built from 18 residues. The V segment lost 0 bases and the J segment 2 bases; nucleotides outside the gene matches: 6. Per the germline V gene, CDR1 is LGHNA and CDR2 is YNFKEQ. CDR3 sequence reads: CASSQDAEREPGANVLTF. CDR3 nucleotides: TGTGCCAGCAGCCAAGATGCAGAGCGGGAGCCTGGGGCCAACGTCCTGACTTTC.

The CDR3 protein is CASRRQGGDNQPQHF. As DNA, the CDR3 is TGTGCCAGCAGACGACAGGGCGGGGACAATCAGCCCCAGCATTTT. The rearrangement joins TRBV28 to TRBJ1-5; 7 nucleotides match TRBD1. The CDR3 has 15 amino acids. Germline CDR1 reads MDHEN; CDR2 reads SYDVKM. The V and J ends lost 6 bases and 3 bases, in that order; junction bases with no gene match: 8. Based on the CDR3 plus reference TRBV28 and TRBJ1-5, the full variable domain is DVKVTQSSRYLVKRTGEKVFLECVQDMDHENMFWYRQDPGLGLRLIYFSYDVKMKEKGDIPEGYSVSREKKERFSLILESASTNQTSMYLCASRRQGGDNQPQHFGDGTRLSIL.